Below, 14 T cell receptor beta chains from the same sample are listed, as sequenced in a study of post-analysis software for immune sequencing data. Study-wide results and limits: With TRBV5-6, TRBV5-1 and TRBV20-1 included, about 5 TRBV segments were more frequent in patients than in controls.

No antigen has been assigned to these receptors. Incorporated into the TCR beta cDNA libraries were unique molecular identifiers, which served to reduce PCR and sequencing biases. TCRdb recomputed calls from the PCR reads with MiXCR, one row per CDR3 protein. The sample records some 500,000 distinct CDR3 sequences, over 35% being singletons. The sequenced material came from blood. These receptors were taken from a girl between 5 and 17 years old with multiple sclerosis.

The rearrangement links TRBV7-6 to TRBJ2-7, with TRBD1 matching 7 bases. The CDR3 is 14 residues long. In germline, CDR1 is SGHVS, CDR2 FNYEAQ. The ends lost 4 bases at V and 3 bases at J; junction bases unmatched: 6. The CDR3 DNA reads as TGTGCCAGCAGCTCCCTGACAGGGTACTACGAGCAGTACTTC. This encodes CASSSLTGYYEQYF.

This clonotype has a handful of counts. This chain uses TRBV20-1 with TRBJ1-2; D gene unclear. The CDR3 is 14 amino acids. Germline loops: CDR1 DFQATT, CDR2 SNEGSKA (reference sequence). V was clipped by 5 bases and J by 3 bases, with 16 bases between them. The CDR3 is CSALSPPRDYGYTF. In nucleotides, the CDR3 is TGCAGTGCTCTATCACCTCCAAGGGACTATGGCTACACCTTC.

This clonotype was counted between two and nine times. V usage is TRBV28 and J usage is TRBJ2-4, with 13 bases fitting TRBD2. TRBJ2-7 explains the end of the DNA better; the J call may be wrong. This CDR3 has 16 amino acids. Germline V gene sequence: CDR1 MDHEN, CDR2 SYDVKM. The CDR3 loop reads CASSSRLAGGAYEQYF. The CDR3 nucleotides are TGTGCCAGCAGTTCACGACTAGCGGGAGGAGCCTACGAGCAGTACTTC.

This clonotype occurred once. The genes are TRBV29-1 and TRBJ2-2; TRBD2 is a possible D gene (6 bases). Between the trimmed V and J ends, which lost 7 bases and 3 bases, there was a span of 9 bases. Germline V gene lookup returns CDR1 SQVTM and CDR2 ANQGSEA. The CDR3 spans 12 residues. This CDR3 is CSGGLHTGELFF. DNA of the CDR3: TGCAGCGGGGGACTGCACACCGGGGAGCTGTTTTTT.

This chain uses TRBV5-1 with TRBJ1-2; the match to TRBD1 covers 7 bases. The CDR3 contains 14 residues. V lost 0 bases, J lost 3 bases, and 2 bases stayed unmatched. Germline CDR1 is SGHRS and CDR2 is YFSETQ. CDR3 residues: CASSLADRDYGYTF. CDR3 nucleotides: TGCGCCAGCAGCTTGGCCGACAGGGACTATGGCTACACCTTC.

The gene calls are TRBV7-8 and TRBJ2-1, with 9 bases lining up with TRBD1. The CDR3 runs 18 residues. The V and J ends lost 5 bases and 7 bases, in that order; junction bases with no gene match: 18. Germline V gene lookup returns CDR1 SGHVS and CDR2 FQNEAQ. CDR3: CASSGVGTGLLGLNEQFF. The CDR3 coding sequence is TGTGCCAGCAGCGGAGTTGGGACAGGGCTCCTCGGGTTGAATGAGCAGTTCTTC.

The chain recombines TRBV28 with TRBJ2-1; no definite D call. Germline V gene lookup returns CDR1 MDHEN and CDR2 SYDVKM. Trimming removed 5 bases at V and 7 bases at J, with 18 bases between. This CDR3 has 15 amino acids. The CDR3 region is CASSTLRVPRNEQFF. CDR3 bases: TGTGCCAGCAGTACCCTCCGGGTCCCAAGGAATGAGCAGTTCTTC.

V and J are TRBV14 and TRBJ2-4; tentative D call: TRBD2 (6 bases). The V gene lost 2 bases and the J gene lost 3 bases, with 14 bases spanning the gap. Germline values: CDR1 SGHDN, CDR2 FVKESK. The CDR3 has 16 residues. CDR3 coding DNA: TGTGCCAGCAGCCAAACATCGGTCGGGGGCAAAAACATTCAGTACTTC. Protein: CASSQTSVGGKNIQYF.

This chain connects TRBV9 to TRBJ2-1; D remains ambiguous. Trimming shortened V by 0 bases and J by 0 bases, and 10 bases separated the two germline ends. The CDR3 totals 16 residues. Germline CDR1 is SGDLS and CDR2 is YYNGEE. The CDR3 DNA is TGTGCCAGCAGCGTAGGAGGCAGCGACTCCTACAATGAGCAGTTCTTC. Amino acid sequence: CASSVGGSDSYNEQFF.

This clonotype was seen once. The chain recombines TRBV11-3 with TRBJ2-5, with 12 bases matching TRBD2. Trimming at V came to 5 bases and at J to 1 base, leaving 5 bases not matched to a gene. Germline assignment: CDR1 SGHNT and CDR2 YENEEA. The CDR3 spans 16 residues. The CDR3, as DNA: TGTGCCAGCAGCGAGGGACTAGCGGGCCTCCAAGAGACCCAGTACTTC. Protein product: CASSEGLAGLQETQYF.

The V call is TRBV5-1, the J call TRBJ2-1; 8 bases match TRBD1. Germline values: CDR1 SGHRS, CDR2 YFSETQ. This CDR3 region has 13 residues. The V and J ends lost 3 bases and 10 bases, in that order; junction bases with no gene match: 6. The CDR3 region is CASSSDRGREQFF. In nucleotides, the CDR3 is TGCGCCAGCAGCTCAGACAGGGGCCGGGAGCAGTTCTTC. The whole variable domain, remainder taken from reference TRBV5-1 and TRBJ2-1, is KAGVTQTPRYLIKTRGQQVTLSCSPISGHRSVSWYQQTPGQGLQFLFEYFSETQRNKGNFPGRFSGRQFSNSRSEMNVSTLELGDSALYLCASSSDRGREQFFGPGTRLTVL.

The chain links TRBV10-3 to TRBJ2-4, with 9 positions matching TRBD1. The end of the DNA aligns better with TRBJ2-7, so the J call may be wrong. This CDR3 is 16 amino acids long. Per the germline V gene, CDR1 is ENHRY and CDR2 is SYGVKD. The CDR3 DNA sequence: TGTGCCATCAGGGACAGGGGCCTCTCGCCTCCCTACGAGCAGTACTTC. This translates into CAIRDRGLSPPYEQYF.

This clonotype was observed a few times. This chain joins TRBV6-2 or TRBV6-3 and TRBJ2-5; TRBD1 is a possible D gene (6 bases). The CDR3 has 17 residues. V was pared by 6 bases and J by 1 base, with 21 bases between. CDR1 MNHEY and CDR2 SVGEGT come from the germline V gene. The CDR3 bases are TGTGCCAGCAGCACTTCCCCGGGACGGGACATCCAAGAGACCCAGTACTTC. The encoded protein is CASSTSPGRDIQETQYF.

This chain joins TRBV7-9 and TRBJ2-7, with D perhaps TRBD1 (5 bases). Germline assignment: CDR1 SEHNR and CDR2 FQNEAQ (reference sequence). This CDR3 is built from 13 residues. The V and J ends lost 3 bases and 11 bases respectively, with 17 bases between them. CDR3 DNA sequence: TGTGCCAGCAGCTTGACCTCTACAGGATTTGAGTACTTC. It codes for CASSLTSTGFEYF.